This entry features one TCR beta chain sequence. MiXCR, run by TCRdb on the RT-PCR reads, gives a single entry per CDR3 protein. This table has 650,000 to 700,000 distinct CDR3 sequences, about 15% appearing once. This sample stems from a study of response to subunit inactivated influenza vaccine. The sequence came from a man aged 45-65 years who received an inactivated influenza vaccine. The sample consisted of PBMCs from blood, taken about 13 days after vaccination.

This CDR3 reads CASSVLNGETQYF. In nucleotides, the CDR3 is TGTGCCAGCAGTGTCCTTAATGGAGAGACCCAGTACTTC. The V call is TRBV27, the J call TRBJ2-5, with D unresolved. The CDR3 totals 13 residues. Per the germline V gene, CDR1 is MNHEY and CDR2 is SMNVEV (reference sequence). V lost 5 bases to trimming and J lost 4 bases, with 11 bases between them.